Detailed here is one TCR beta chain. Authors' processing steps: Estimated nucleated cell counts came from reference gene primer amplification. Using immunoSEQ multiplex PCR, the repertoire was profiled, and TCRdb retains in-frame clones only, with some absent. Clonal size and the V and J genes are those of that table, whereas D and trimming came from the DNA. The sample holds around 290,000 clones; approximately 93% are singletons and the top ten take 2% to 2.5%. The record originates from a study of blood T cell repertoires in COVID-19. Overall study: Samples representing acute and convalescent COVID-19 were sourced from the United States, Italy and Spain.

This TCR derives from a young woman with COVID-19, enrolled during active disease. The specimen sequenced was peripheral blood.

The CDR3 nucleotides are TGTGCCAGCCAGACAGGGGACTATGGCTACACCTTC. Its protein is CASQTGDYGYTF. The rearrangement links TRBV7-2 to TRBJ1-2, with 8 positions matching TRBD1. Trimming at V came to 8 bases and at J to 3 bases, leaving 2 bases not matched to a gene. The CDR3 extends over 12 amino acids. From germline, CDR1 is SGHTA and CDR2 FQGNSA.